The 30 T cell receptor beta chains listed next were all sequenced from one sample in a study of cytomegalovirus exposure and HLA in healthy donors. The PCR was carried out with 60 Vbeta primers and 13 Jbeta primers. This table comes from immunoSEQ multiplex PCR, and its TCRdb copy is limited to in-frame clones, with some not included. The sample yields tens of thousands of clones, about three quarters seen once. Sequencing used PBMCs. These receptors came from a female donor in good health and CMV-seronegative.

This rearrangement joins TRBV5-1 to TRBJ1-6; 8 bases align to TRBD1. CDR3 length: 14 residues. With 4 bases clipped from V and 9 bases from J, the junction kept 6 bases outside the gene matches. Germline CDR1 reads SGHRS; CDR2 reads YFSETQ. CDR3 residues: CASSLGQGFSPLHF. For the CDR3, the DNA is TGCGCCAGCAGCCTAGGACAGGGATTTTCACCCCTCCACTTT.

This chain uses TRBV29-1 with TRBJ2-3; possibly TRBD1 for D (6 bases). Germline CDR1 reads SQVTM; CDR2 reads ANQGSEA. V gave up 1 base and J gave up 1 base, with 9 bases separating them. The CDR3 has 14 residues. CDR3 region: CSVEGTARTDTQYF. The CDR3 coding sequence is TGCAGCGTTGAAGGGACAGCTCGCACAGATACGCAGTATTTT.

This chain links TRBV12-5 with TRBJ2-5; 9 nucleotides line up with TRBD1. Trimming cost V 0 bases and J 1 base; bases outside gene matches: 6. Germline V lookup: CDR1 LGHNT, CDR2 FRNRAP. The CDR3 has 17 amino acids. The CDR3 protein is CASGLVRSTGGQETQYF. The CDR3 nucleotides read TGTGCTAGTGGTTTGGTACGATCGACAGGGGGCCAAGAGACCCAGTACTTC.

The V gene is TRBV28, the J gene TRBJ1-2; D remains unclear. Trimming cost V 1 base and J 2 bases, with 8 bases left between them. There are 14 residues in the CDR3. Germline-derived CDR1 and CDR2 are MDHEN and SYDVKM. CDR3 DNA sequence: TGTGCCAGCAGTTTATCGGTCCCCAACTATGGCTACACCTTC. Translated: CASSLSVPNYGYTF.

This rearrangement joins TRBV14 to TRBJ2-1; 13 nucleotides match TRBD2. Per germline, CDR1 SGHDN and CDR2 FVKESK. The CDR3 is made up of 19 amino acids. V lost 0 bases to trimming and J lost 0 bases; unmatched junction nucleotides: 5. CDR3 in DNA: TGTGCCAGCAGCCAAGATGGGGGACTAGCGGGAACCTCCTACAATGAGCAGTTCTTC. Its translation is CASSQDGGLAGTSYNEQFF.

Here the CDR3 reads CASSLYARGGKQYF. The CDR3 region has the DNA TGTGCCAGCAGTTTATACGCTAGGGGAGGTAAGCAGTACTTC. V and J are TRBV28 and TRBJ2-7; tentatively, D is TRBD2 (6 bases). CDR1 and CDR2 (germline): MDHEN, SYDVKM. The CDR3 consists of 14 residues. V dropped 1 base and J dropped 8 bases, with 15 bases sitting between them.

V usage is TRBV6-6 and J usage is TRBJ2-5, with 11 nucleotides matching TRBD2. The CDR3 has 15 residues. The V segment lost 5 bases and the J segment 5 bases; nucleotides outside the gene matches: 7. Germline assignment: CDR1 MNHNY and CDR2 SVGAGI (reference sequence). In nucleotides, the CDR3 is TGTGCCAGCAGTATTAGCGGGGGGGCCAGGGAGACCCAGTACTTC. Its translation is CASSISGGARETQYF.

The V call is TRBV6-5, the J call TRBJ2-7, with 7 bases lining up with TRBD1. The V segment lost 2 bases and the J segment 3 bases; nucleotides outside the gene matches: 4. There are 14 residues in the CDR3. The germline V gene has CDR1 MNHEY and CDR2 SVGAGI. As DNA, the CDR3 is TGTGCCAGCAGTTACGGGACAGCAATCTACGAGCAGTACTTC. Amino acids: CASSYGTAIYEQYF.

J is TRBJ1-2 and V is TRBV28, with 7 bases aligning to TRBD1. The J segment lost 3 bases and the V segment lost 3 bases, leaving 7 bases of the junction unmatched. The CDR3 contains 15 residues. Germline CDR1 reads MDHEN; CDR2 reads SYDVKM. CDR3 nucleotides: TGTGCCAGCAGTTTCAAGGGACAGCTTTACTATGGCTACACCTTC. Protein sequence: CASSFKGQLYYGYTF.

The rearrangement joins TRBV18 to TRBJ2-3; perhaps TRBD2 as D (5 bases). Deletions cut 3 bases from V and 2 bases from J, with 9 bases between. Germline V CDR1 and CDR2: KGHSH, LQKENI. This CDR3 has 14 residues. The CDR3 loop reads CASSPAGPTDTQYF. The DNA for the CDR3 is TGTGCCAGCTCACCGGCGGGCCCCACAGATACGCAGTATTTT.

In its sample, this clone was seen once. The chain employs TRBV5-1 and TRBJ2-5; a possible D gene is TRBD2 (6 bases). In germline, CDR1 is SGHRS, CDR2 YFSETQ. The CDR3 covers 14 residues. V lost 4 bases and J lost 2, with 12 bases in between. CDR3 loop: CASSPRRGQETQYF. CDR3 in DNA: TGCGCCAGCAGCCCGCGGAGGGGACAAGAGACCCAGTACTTC.

This sequence joins TRBV18 and TRBJ2-1; a possible D gene is TRBD2 (6 bases). This CDR3 comprises 16 residues. From germline, CDR1 is KGHSH and CDR2 LQKENI. The V end was cut by 4 bases, the J end by 2 bases, with 15 bases between. CDR3 residues: CASSQRAPSPYNEQFF. CDR3 DNA sequence: TGTGCCAGCTCACAGCGGGCCCCTTCTCCCTACAATGAGCAGTTCTTC.

The J gene is TRBJ2-7, the V gene TRBV27, with D maybe TRBD1 (6 bases). The CDR3 totals 13 residues. Per the germline V gene, CDR1 is MNHEY and CDR2 is SMNVEV (reference sequence). Trimming took off 6 bases at V and 3 bases at J, with 12 bases between the two ends. The CDR3: CASSYSDSYEQYF. As DNA, the CDR3 is TGTGCCAGCAGCTACTCGGACAGCTACGAGCAGTACTTC.

V and J are TRBV19 and TRBJ2-7; 8 bases line up with TRBD1. The CDR3 has 15 residues. Germline lookup yields CDR1 LNHDA and CDR2 SQIVND (reference sequence). Losses at the gene ends were 5 bases for V and 6 bases for J; bases not matched to a gene: 12. The CDR3 sequence: CASSAIGTGSAEQYF. The CDR3, as DNA: TGTGCCAGTAGTGCCATCGGGACAGGTTCGGCCGAGCAGTACTTC.

On this clone itself: The same CDR3 is also encoded by other DNA sequences in this sample. The gene calls are TRBV5-6 and TRBJ1-1, with a weak D call TRBD1 (6 bases). Looked up from germline, CDR1 is SGHDT and CDR2 is YYEEEE. Trimming stripped 4 bases from V and 5 bases from J, with 21 bases between. The CDR3 has 16 residues. The CDR3 is CASSPQGGVLATEAFF. CDR3 in DNA: TGTGCCAGCAGCCCCCAAGGGGGGGTACTGGCGACTGAAGCTTTCTTT.

This clone was observed a few times. V and J are TRBV5-1 and TRBJ2-5; no clear D. The germline gives CDR1 SGHRS, CDR2 YFSETQ. The length of the CDR3 is 13 residues. V was shortened by 3 bases and J by 4 bases, with 10 bases between the two germline ends. CDR3 sequence (DNA): TGCGCCAGCAGCTCACCCCCACTAGAGACCCAGTACTTC. Encoded protein: CASSSPPLETQYF.

This rearrangement joins TRBV19 to TRBJ2-7; D possibly corresponds to TRBD2 (7 bases). The CDR3 is 14 residues long. In germline, CDR1 is LNHDA, CDR2 SQIVND (reference sequence). Trimming removed 3 bases from V and 6 bases from J, with 15 bases in between. The CDR3 coding sequence is TGTGCCAGTAGTATCGCACAGGGAGGGAGCGAGCAGTACTTC. Translating it yields CASSIAQGGSEQYF.

The chain links TRBV5-1 to TRBJ2-7; 9 positions agree with TRBD1. The CDR3 is 21 residues long. The germline CDR1 and CDR2 sequences are SGHRS and YFSETQ. The junction had 21 bases not matched to a gene; V was cut back by 1 base and J by 1 base. CDR3 coding DNA: TGCGCCAGCAGCTTGACTCCCCCACAGGGGGCCTTAAGTCCTCATTCCTACGAGCAGTACTTC. This sequence encodes CASSLTPPQGALSPHSYEQYF. The whole variable domain, filled in from reference TRBV5-1 and TRBJ2-7, reads KAGVTQTPRYLIKTRGQQVTLSCSPISGHRSVSWYQQTPGQGLQFLFEYFSETQRNKGNFPGRFSGRQFSNSRSEMNVSTLELGDSALYLCASSLTPPQGALSPHSYEQYFGPGTRLTVT.

This clone was found once. The DNA of the CDR3 is TGTGCCAGCCGGACAGGTCTAGTTGCAACTAATGAAAAACTGTTTTTT. Its protein product is CASRTGLVATNEKLFF. The chain employs TRBV18 and TRBJ1-4, with 7 bases that match TRBD1. J lost 0 bases, V lost 8 bases, and 9 bases had no gene match. Germline V gene lookup returns CDR1 KGHSH and CDR2 LQKENI. The CDR3 is made up of 16 amino acids.

The chain links TRBV7-2 to TRBJ1-5; perhaps TRBD1 as D (6 bases). Germline V CDR1 and CDR2: SGHTA, FQGNSA. Trimming took off 2 bases at V and 6 bases at J, with 11 bases between the two ends. This CDR3 spans 14 amino acids. The CDR3 coding sequence is TGTGCCAGCAGCTTATCTGGGGGCGGTCAGCCCCAGCATTTT. Amino acid sequence: CASSLSGGGQPQHF.

The V gene is TRBV27, the J gene TRBJ2-7; 8 nucleotides line up with TRBD2. The germline V gene encodes CDR1 MNHEY and CDR2 SMNVEV (reference sequence). The CDR3 extends over 16 amino acids. The V segment lost 6 bases and the J segment 1 base; nucleotides outside the gene matches: 11. The CDR3 spells CASSQGAGGASYEQYF. The CDR3 DNA sequence: TGTGCCAGCAGCCAAGGGGCGGGGGGCGCATCCTACGAGCAGTACTTC.

The chain carries TRBV19 and TRBJ2-2; D might be TRBD1 (6 bases). Germline V lookup: CDR1 LNHDA, CDR2 SQIVND (reference sequence). Trimming removed 5 bases from V and 7 bases from J, with 11 bases in between. The CDR3 contains 13 residues. CDR3 DNA sequence: TGTGCCAGTAGTCAACAGGGACGCGGGGAGCTGTTTTTT. Translating it yields CASSQQGRGELFF.

The V call is TRBV2, the J call TRBJ2-2; D might be TRBD1 (5 bases). The CDR3 has 15 residues. Per the germline V gene, CDR1 is SNHLY and CDR2 is FYNNEI. Trimming stripped 2 bases from V and 8 bases from J, with 15 bases between. CDR3 residues: CASSEQDIKQGELFF. Here the CDR3 DNA reads TGTGCCAGCAGTGAACAGGACATAAAACAAGGGGAGCTGTTTTTT.

This clone came up a few times. The chain has TRBV29-1 and TRBJ1-1; D uncertain. Germline-derived CDR1 and CDR2 are SQVTM and ANQGSEA. The V gene lost 7 bases and the J gene lost 1 base, with 4 bases spanning the gap. CDR3 length: 10 amino acids. CDR3 residues: CSAQNTEAFF. CDR3 nucleotide sequence: TGCAGCGCCCAGAACACTGAAGCTTTCTTT.

The chain has TRBV6-6 and TRBJ2-3; possible D gene TRBD1, 6 bases. There are 16 residues in the CDR3. V lost 0 bases and J lost 2, with 12 bases in between. CDR1 and CDR2 (germline): MNHNY, SVGAGI (reference sequence). This chain's CDR3 is CASSYSGAGNTDTQYF. The CDR3 bases are TGTGCCAGCAGTTACTCGGGGGCAGGGAACACAGATACGCAGTATTTT.

The CDR3 coding sequence is TGTGCCAGCAGTGGGGAAACTAGCGGGAGGCCGTACAATGAGCAGTTCTTC. This encodes CASSGETSGRPYNEQFF. The J gene is TRBJ2-1, the V gene TRBV28, with 12 bases fitting TRBD2. With 5 bases clipped from V and 4 bases from J, the junction kept 9 bases outside the gene matches. Germline-derived CDR1 and CDR2 are MDHEN and SYDVKM. CDR3 size: 17 residues.

The chain uses TRBV6-5 and TRBJ2-1; 9 nucleotides line up with TRBD1. The junction had 10 bases not matched to a gene; V was cut back by 5 bases and J by 8 bases. The CDR3 has 15 amino acids. CDR1 is MNHEY and CDR2 is SVGAGI in the germline V gene. The CDR3 DNA follows: TGTGCCAGCAGTCCGCCTGACAGGGGGTTGGATGAGCAGTTCTTC. This translates into CASSPPDRGLDEQFF.

The chain recombines TRBV9 with TRBJ2-7; 7 bases map to TRBD1. CDR1 SGDLS and CDR2 YYNGEE come from the germline V gene. The trim removed 3 bases at V and 6 bases at J, leaving 12 bases unmatched. The length of the CDR3 is 15 residues. In nucleotides, the CDR3 is TGTGCCAGCAGCGCGACAGGGACCCCCATGGCCGAGCAGTACTTC. It translates to CASSATGTPMAEQYF.

The DNA of the CDR3 is TGCAGCATCCGGGACAGGGGGCTGGGGGCCAACGTCCTGACTTTC. Translation: CSIRDRGLGANVLTF. The chain uses TRBV29-1 and TRBJ2-6; 12 bases agree with TRBD1. Per the germline V gene, CDR1 is SQVTM and CDR2 is ANQGSEA. Trimming at V came to 8 bases and at J to 4 bases, leaving 6 bases not matched to a gene. CDR3 length equals 15 residues.

The V gene is TRBV2, the J gene TRBJ2-2, with D maybe TRBD2 (6 bases). The CDR3 contains 16 residues. V was clipped by 5 bases and J by 0 bases, with 13 bases between them. Per germline, CDR1 SNHLY and CDR2 FYNNEI. CDR3 bases: TGTGCCAGCAGTCCCCTCGCGGGGACGAACACCGGGGAGCTGTTTTTT. Amino acids: CASSPLAGTNTGELFF.